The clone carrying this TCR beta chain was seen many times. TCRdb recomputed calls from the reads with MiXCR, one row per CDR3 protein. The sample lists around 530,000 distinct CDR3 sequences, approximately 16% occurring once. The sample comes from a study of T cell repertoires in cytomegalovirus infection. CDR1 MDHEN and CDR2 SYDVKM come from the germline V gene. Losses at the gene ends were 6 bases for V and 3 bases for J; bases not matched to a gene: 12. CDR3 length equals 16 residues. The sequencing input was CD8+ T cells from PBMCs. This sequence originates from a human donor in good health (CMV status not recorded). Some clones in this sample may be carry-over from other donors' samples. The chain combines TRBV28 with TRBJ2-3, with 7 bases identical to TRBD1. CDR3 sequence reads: CASSLTGVPETDTQYF. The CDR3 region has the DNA TGTGCCAGCAGCCTAACAGGGGTCCCAGAAACAGATACGCAGTATTTT.